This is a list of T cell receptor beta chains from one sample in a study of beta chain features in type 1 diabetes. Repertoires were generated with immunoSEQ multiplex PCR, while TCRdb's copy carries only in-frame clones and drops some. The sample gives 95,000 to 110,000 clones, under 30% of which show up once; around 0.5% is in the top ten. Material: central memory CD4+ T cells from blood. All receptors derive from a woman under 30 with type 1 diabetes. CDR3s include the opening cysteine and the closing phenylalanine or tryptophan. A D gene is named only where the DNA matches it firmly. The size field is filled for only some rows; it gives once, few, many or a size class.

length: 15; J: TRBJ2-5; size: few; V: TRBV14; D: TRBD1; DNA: TGTGCCAGCAGAACCGGGACAGGGAGTCTAGAGACCCAGTACTTC; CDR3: CASRTGTGSLETQYF
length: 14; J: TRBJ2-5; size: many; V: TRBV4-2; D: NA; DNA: TGTGCCAGCAGCCGATCAGGGGAACAAGAGACCCAGTACTTC; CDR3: CASSRSGEQETQYF
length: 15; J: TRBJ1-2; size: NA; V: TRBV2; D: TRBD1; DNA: TGTGCCAGCAGTGCCCCTAGGACAGGACACTATGGCTACACCTTC; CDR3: CASSAPRTGHYGYTF
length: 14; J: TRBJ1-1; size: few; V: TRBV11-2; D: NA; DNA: TGTGCCAGCAGCTTTGCAGGGGCGAACACTGAAGCTTTCTTT; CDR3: CASSFAGANTEAFF
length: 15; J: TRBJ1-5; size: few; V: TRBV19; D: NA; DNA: TGTGCCAGTATCCGGTCCGGGGGTCGCAATCAGCCCCAGCATTTT; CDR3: CASIRSGGRNQPQHF
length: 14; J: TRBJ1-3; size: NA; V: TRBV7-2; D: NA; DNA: TGTGCCAGCAGCTTAGACAGGGCTGGAAACACCATATATTTT; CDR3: CASSLDRAGNTIYF
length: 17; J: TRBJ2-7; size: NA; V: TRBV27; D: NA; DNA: TGTGCCAGCAGTTCTCAACGGGGGACTGGTTCAAGCTACGAGCAGTACTTC; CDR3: CASSSQRGTGSSYEQYF
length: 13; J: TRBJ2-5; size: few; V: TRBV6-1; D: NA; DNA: TGTGCCAGCAAAAGAGGGTTCCAAGAGACCCAGTACTTC; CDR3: CASKRGFQETQYF
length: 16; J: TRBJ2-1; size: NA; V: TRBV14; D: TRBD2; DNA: TGTGCCAGCAGCCAAGATTTAGCGGGAGGCCCCCAGGGGCAGTTCTTC; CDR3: CASSQDLAGGPQGQFF
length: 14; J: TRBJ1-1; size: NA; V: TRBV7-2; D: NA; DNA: TGTGCCAGCAGCTTACACGGGAGGGACACTGAAGCTTTCTTT; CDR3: CASSLHGRDTEAFF
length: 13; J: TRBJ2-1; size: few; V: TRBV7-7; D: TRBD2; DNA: TGTGCCAGCTCGCTAGCGGGAGGTGGTGAGCAGTTCTTC; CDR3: CASSLAGGGEQFF
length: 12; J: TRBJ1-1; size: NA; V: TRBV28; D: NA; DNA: TGTGCCAGCAGTTGGGACACCCAGGAAGCTTTCTTT; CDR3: CASSWDTQEAFF
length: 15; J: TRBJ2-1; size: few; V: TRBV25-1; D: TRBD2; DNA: TGTGCCAGCCAAACCAGCGGGAGCTTGAGCCATGAGCAGTTCTTC; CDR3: CASQTSGSLSHEQFF
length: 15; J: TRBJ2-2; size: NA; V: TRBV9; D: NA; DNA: TGTGCCAGCAGCGTATGGGGGGTTAACACCGGGGAGCTGTTTTTT; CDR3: CASSVWGVNTGELFF
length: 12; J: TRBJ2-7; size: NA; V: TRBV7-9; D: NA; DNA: TGTGCCAGCAGCGAACAGGGTTACGAGCAGTACTTC; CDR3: CASSEQGYEQYF
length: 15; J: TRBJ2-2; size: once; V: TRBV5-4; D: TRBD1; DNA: TGTGCCAGCAGCTCAGGGGGCTTCGGCACCGGGGAGCTGTTTTTT; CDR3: CASSSGGFGTGELFF
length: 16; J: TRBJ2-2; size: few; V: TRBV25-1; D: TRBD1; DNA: TGTGCCAGCAGTGCCGGGACAGGGACGAACACCGGGGAGCTGTTTTTT; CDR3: CASSAGTGTNTGELFF
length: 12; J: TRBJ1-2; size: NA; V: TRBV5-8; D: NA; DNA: TGTGCCAGCAGCTTAAGCGGCTATGGCTACACCTTC; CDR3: CASSLSGYGYTF
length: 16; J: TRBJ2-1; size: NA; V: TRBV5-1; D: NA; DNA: TGCGCCAGCAGCTTGCACTCGGAGAGCTCCTACAATGAGCAGTTCTTC; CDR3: CASSLHSESSYNEQFF
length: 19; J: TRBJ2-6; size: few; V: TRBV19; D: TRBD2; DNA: TGTGCCAGTAGTACCGATCACGGACTAGCGCCCTCTGGGGCCAACGTCCTGACTTTC; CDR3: CASSTDHGLAPSGANVLTF
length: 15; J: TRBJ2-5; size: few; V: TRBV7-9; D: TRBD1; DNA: TGTGCCAGCAGCTTAGCCACAGGGGGCGGGGAGACCCAGTACTTC; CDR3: CASSLATGGGETQYF
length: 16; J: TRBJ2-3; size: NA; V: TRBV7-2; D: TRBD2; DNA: TGTGCCAGCAGCTCTAATAGCGGGAGGGGGACAGATACGCAGTATTTT; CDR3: CASSSNSGRGTDTQYF
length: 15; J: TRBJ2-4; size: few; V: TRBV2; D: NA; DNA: TGTGCCAGTCAATGGGCACAGCTAGCCAAAAACATTCAGTACTTC; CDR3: CASQWAQLAKNIQYF
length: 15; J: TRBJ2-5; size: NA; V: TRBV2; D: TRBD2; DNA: TGTGCCAGCAGTGAAGATGCTAGCGGGATTGAGACCCAGTACTTC; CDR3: CASSEDASGIETQYF
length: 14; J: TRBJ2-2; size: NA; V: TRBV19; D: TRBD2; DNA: TGTGCCAGTAGTCCTAGCGGGAGAGGCGGGGAGCTGTTTTTT; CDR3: CASSPSGRGGELFF
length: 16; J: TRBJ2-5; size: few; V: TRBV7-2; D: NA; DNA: TGTGCCAGCAGCCGACAGCAGGTTGGGGCAGAAAAGACCCAGTACTTC; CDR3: CASSRQQVGAEKTQYF
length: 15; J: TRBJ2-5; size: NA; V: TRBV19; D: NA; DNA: TGTGCCAGTAGTATGAACAGGGAGAAAGGAGAGACCCAGTACTTC; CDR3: CASSMNREKGETQYF
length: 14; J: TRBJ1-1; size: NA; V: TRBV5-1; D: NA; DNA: TGCGCCAGCAGCATATCCGGGGGGAACACTGAAGCTTTCTTT; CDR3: CASSISGGNTEAFF
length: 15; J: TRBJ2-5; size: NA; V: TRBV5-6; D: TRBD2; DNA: TGTGCCAGCAGCTTAACTAGCGGAGGCCAAGAGACCCAGTACTTC; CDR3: CASSLTSGGQETQYF
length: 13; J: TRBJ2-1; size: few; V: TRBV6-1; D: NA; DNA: TGTGCCAGCAGTGATCCGACTAGGGCTGAGCAGTTCTTC; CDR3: CASSDPTRAEQFF
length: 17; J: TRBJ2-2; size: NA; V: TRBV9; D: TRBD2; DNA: TGTGCCAGCAGCCCAAGTAGCGGGAGGGTGGGCACCGGGGAGCTGTTTTTT; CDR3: CASSPSSGRVGTGELFF
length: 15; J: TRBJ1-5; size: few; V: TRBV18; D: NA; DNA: TGTGCCAGCTCACCGGATCTCGCGGTCGGTCAGCCCCAGCATTTT; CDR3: CASSPDLAVGQPQHF
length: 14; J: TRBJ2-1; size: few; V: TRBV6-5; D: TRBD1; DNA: TGTGCCAGCAGTTACGGGACAGCTTACAATGAGCAGTTCTTC; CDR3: CASSYGTAYNEQFF
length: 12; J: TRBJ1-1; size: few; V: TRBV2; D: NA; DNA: TGTGCCAGCAACTCCGTGAACACTGAAGCTTTCTTT; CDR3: CASNSVNTEAFF
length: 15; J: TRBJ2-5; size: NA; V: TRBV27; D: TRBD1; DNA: TGTGCCAGCAGTTTGCGGAGACAGGGGATAGAGACCCAGTACTTC; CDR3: CASSLRRQGIETQYF
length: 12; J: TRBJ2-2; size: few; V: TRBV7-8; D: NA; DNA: TGTGCCAGCAGCTTCGGGGGCGGGGAGCTGTTTTTT; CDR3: CASSFGGGELFF
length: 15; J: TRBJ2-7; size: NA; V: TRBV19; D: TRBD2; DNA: TGTGCCAGTAGTATTTTCCGGGGGGGGTCCTACGAGCAGTACTTC; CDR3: CASSIFRGGSYEQYF
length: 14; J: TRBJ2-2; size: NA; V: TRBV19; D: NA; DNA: TGTGCCAGTAGTATAGCCACAGGCACCGGGGAGCTGTTTTTT; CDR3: CASSIATGTGELFF
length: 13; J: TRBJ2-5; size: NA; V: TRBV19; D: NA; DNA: TGTGCCAGTAGTTCCACAGTACAAGAGACCCAGTACTTC; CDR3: CASSSTVQETQYF
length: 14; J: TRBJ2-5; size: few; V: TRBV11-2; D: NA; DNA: TGTGCCAGCAGCTTAGGCGGCAGGGCGGAGACCCAGTACTTC; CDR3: CASSLGGRAETQYF
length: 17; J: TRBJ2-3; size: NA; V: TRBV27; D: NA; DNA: TGTGCCAGCAGTCCCAAGAGGACGGGAGATAGGGCAGATACGCAGTATTTT; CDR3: CASSPKRTGDRADTQYF
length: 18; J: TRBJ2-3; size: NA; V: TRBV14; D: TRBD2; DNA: TGTGCCAGCAGCCAGGGACTAGCGGGAGGAAGGTCTGGAGATACGCAGTATTTT; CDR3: CASSQGLAGGRSGDTQYF
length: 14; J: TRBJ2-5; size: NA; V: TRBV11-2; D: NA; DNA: TGTGCCAGCAGCTTACAGGGGTCCCAAGAGACCCAGTACTTC; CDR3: CASSLQGSQETQYF
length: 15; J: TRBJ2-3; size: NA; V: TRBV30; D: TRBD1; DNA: TGTGCCTGGACCCAGGGGGACAGGGACACAGATACGCAGTATTTT; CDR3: CAWTQGDRDTDTQYF
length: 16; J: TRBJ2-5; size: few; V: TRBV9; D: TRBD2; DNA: TGTGCCAGCAGCCCACGCATTAGCGGGAGCCAAGAGACCCAGTACTTC; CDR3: CASSPRISGSQETQYF
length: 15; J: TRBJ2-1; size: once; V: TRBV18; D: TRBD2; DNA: TGTGCCAGCTCACCAGGACTAGGTGCGACGAATGAGCAGTTCTTC; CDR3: CASSPGLGATNEQFF
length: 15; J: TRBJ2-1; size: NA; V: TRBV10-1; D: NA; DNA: TGCGCCAGCAGCGTGGGGGGGGGAGGACAGAATGAGCAGTTCTTC; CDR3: CASSVGGGGQNEQFF
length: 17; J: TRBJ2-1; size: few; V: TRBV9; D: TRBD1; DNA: TGTGCCAGCAGCCCTCACCCGGGACAGGCGCCCTACAATGAGCAGTTCTTC; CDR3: CASSPHPGQAPYNEQFF
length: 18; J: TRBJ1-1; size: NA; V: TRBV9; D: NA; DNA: TGTGCCAGCAGCCCGTATTCCGGAGGGACGGGGGGGAGAACTGAAGCTTTCTTT; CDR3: CASSPYSGGTGGRTEAFF
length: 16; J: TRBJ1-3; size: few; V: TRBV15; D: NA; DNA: TGTGCCACCAGCAGAGATTTTGAGGTCTCTGGAAACACCATATATTTT; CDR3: CATSRDFEVSGNTIYF
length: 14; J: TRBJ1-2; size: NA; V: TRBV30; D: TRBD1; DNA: TGTGCCGGGGACCCGGGACAGGGAATCTATGGCTACACCTTC; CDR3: CAGDPGQGIYGYTF
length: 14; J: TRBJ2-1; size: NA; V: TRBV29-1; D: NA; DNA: TGCAGCGTTGGGGAGTCGGTTGGGTGGAATGAGCAGTTCTTC; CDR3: CSVGESVGWNEQFF
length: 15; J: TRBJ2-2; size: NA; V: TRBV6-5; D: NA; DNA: TGTGCCAGCAGTTATCGGCAGCTCAGGGACGGGGAGCTGTTTTTT; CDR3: CASSYRQLRDGELFF
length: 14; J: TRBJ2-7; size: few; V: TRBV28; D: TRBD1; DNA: TGTGCCAGCAGTCCCCCGGGACAGTCCTACGAGCAGTACTTC; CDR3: CASSPPGQSYEQYF
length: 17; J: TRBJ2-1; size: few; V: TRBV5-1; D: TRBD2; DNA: TGCGCCAGCAGCTTGGGTCCTAGCGGGAGGGCTGTCAATGAGCAGTTCTTC; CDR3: CASSLGPSGRAVNEQFF
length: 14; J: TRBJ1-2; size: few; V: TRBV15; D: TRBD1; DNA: TGTGCCACCAGCAGGGACAGGGGGTCCTATGGCTACACCTTC; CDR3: CATSRDRGSYGYTF
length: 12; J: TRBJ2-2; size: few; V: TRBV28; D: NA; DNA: TGTGCCAGCAGTTCCCGGACCGGGGAGCTGTTTTTT; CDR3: CASSSRTGELFF
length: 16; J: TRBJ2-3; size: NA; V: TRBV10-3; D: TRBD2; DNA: TGTGCCATCAGCGCGACCGGGACTAGCGGGAGGGATACGCAGTATTTT; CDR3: CAISATGTSGRDTQYF
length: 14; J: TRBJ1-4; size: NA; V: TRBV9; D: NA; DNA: TGTGCCAGCAGCGTGACAGCAACTAATGAAAAACTGTTTTTT; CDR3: CASSVTATNEKLFF
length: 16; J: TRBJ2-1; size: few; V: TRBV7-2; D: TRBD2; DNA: TGTGCCAGCAGCGTTTCTAGCGGGAGATCTAACAATGAGCAGTTCTTC; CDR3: CASSVSSGRSNNEQFF